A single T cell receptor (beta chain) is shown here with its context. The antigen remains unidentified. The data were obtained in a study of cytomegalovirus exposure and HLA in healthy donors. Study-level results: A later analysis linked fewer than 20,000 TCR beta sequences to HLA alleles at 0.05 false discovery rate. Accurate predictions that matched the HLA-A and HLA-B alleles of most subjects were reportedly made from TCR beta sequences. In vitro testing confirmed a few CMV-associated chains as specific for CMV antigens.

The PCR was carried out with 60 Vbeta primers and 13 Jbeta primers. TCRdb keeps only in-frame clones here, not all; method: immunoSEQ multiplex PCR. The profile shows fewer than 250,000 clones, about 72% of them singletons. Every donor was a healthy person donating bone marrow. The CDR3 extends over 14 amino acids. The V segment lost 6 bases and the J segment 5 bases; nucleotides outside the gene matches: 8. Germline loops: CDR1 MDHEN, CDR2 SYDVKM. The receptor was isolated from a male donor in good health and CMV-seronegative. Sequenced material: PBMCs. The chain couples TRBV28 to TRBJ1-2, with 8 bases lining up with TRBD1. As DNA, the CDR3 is TGTGCCAGCAGCCTTCGGACAGGGTTGTATGGCTACACCTTC. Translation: CASSLRTGLYGYTF.